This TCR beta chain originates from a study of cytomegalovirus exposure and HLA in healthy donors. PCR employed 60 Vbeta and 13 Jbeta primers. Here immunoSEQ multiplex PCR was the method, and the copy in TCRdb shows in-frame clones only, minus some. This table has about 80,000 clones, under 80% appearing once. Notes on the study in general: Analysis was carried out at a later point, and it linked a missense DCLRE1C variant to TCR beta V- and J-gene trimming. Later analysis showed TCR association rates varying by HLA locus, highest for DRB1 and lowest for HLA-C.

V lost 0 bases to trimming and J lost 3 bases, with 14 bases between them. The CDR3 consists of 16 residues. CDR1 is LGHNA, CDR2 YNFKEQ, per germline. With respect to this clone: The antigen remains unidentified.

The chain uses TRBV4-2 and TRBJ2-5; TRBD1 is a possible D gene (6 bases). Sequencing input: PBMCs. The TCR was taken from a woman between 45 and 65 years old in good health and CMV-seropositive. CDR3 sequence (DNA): TGTGCCAGCAGCCAAGATCTCACCGGACAGAAAGAGACCCAGTACTTC. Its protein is CASSQDLTGQKETQYF.